The T cell receptor (beta chain) under discussion was sequenced for a study of cytomegalovirus exposure and HLA in healthy donors (dated by TCRdb to the late 2010s). Regarding the research as a whole: An earlier analysis of some 600 of the donors reported 250 to 300 Gb of sequence data and 90 million to 120 million unique TCR beta sequences obtained from 180 million or so T cells. Among roughly 400 genotyped donors of the cohort, an average of approximately 240,000 unique TCR beta nucleotide sequences was sequenced per donor, of which about 18% were non-productive. An early release covering some 640 HLA-typed donors comprised about 300 gigabases of sequencing data and roughly 86 million unique TCR sequences. Every repertoire in the discovery cohort had been generated on one and the same sequencing platform. Typing coverage varied by locus: about 620-630 donors for A, B, C, DRB1 and DQB1; about 520 for DQA1; more than 600 for DPA1; fewer than 480 for DPB1. In addition to the first cohort of 666 subjects, a separate validation cohort of approximately 130 different subjects was used. The T cell repertoires of 666 subjects were profiled by immunosequencing and related to cytomegalovirus serostatus. Donor age, sex, ethnicity and CMV serostatus were compiled alongside the repertoire data. To predict cytomegalovirus infection status, the study combined high-throughput TCR immunosequencing, statistical association of individual TCRs with disease status, and machine learning. In the later analysis, no new phenotypic data were used to find candidate immune exposures; instead, reliance was placed on TCR beta sequences and their occurrence across donors. Genome-wide SNP genotypes for about three fifths of the roughly 670 donors were used in a later genetic analysis, which treated that subset as a discovery cohort. In a later analysis, previously published TCR beta repertoires from about 670 donors were re-analyzed and high-resolution HLA genotyping was added so that TCR occurrence patterns could be studied. An earlier analysis of 500 to 750 of the donors applied high-throughput TCR beta sequencing to assess whether each TCR beta V gene segment acted as functional or pseudogenic. Both class I and class II loci were covered by HLA typing, at four-digit resolution. The study aimed to test whether signatures of past pathogen exposure could be identified by cataloging public T cell receptors. Of the roughly 400 genotyped donors, around 81% fell in the genetic ancestry cluster associated with self-reported Caucasian donors. Because of strong linkage in the cohort, roughly five DR-DQ haplotypes were treated as single units for association and clustering.

A distance of 23 bases separates the germline ends of V and J, which lose 9 bases and 5 bases respectively. In the germline V gene (reference sequence), CDR1 corresponds to SGHNT and CDR2 to YYREEE. From the cysteine up to the phenylalanine, the CDR3 has a length of 16 residues. Only CDR3 DNA remains: 48 bases, in frame from the first base. In this sample, this clone turned up once. The antigen this receptor binds is unknown. Base qualities are not at hand, and no much larger clone is one base apart. The cohort was made up of several hundred healthy bone marrow donors. All cohort members were sampled while nominally healthy, although unrecorded immune exposures were likely present. The donor was CMV seronegative and was included in the group of about 350 seronegative cohort members. A peripheral blood sample was collected from each donor, and TCR beta sequencing was performed on peripheral blood mononuclear cells. The Qiagen DNeasy Blood Extraction Kit was used to extract genomic DNA from the blood cell samples.

Points the paper makes about the study in general: In a later analysis, the rate of TCR association differed among HLA loci, with DRB1 alleles having the most associated TCRs and HLA-C alleles having the fewest. The authors suggested that the approach could potentially be extended to other disease states and immunological phenotypes. A total of about 150 TCR beta chains were listed by the study as associated with cytomegalovirus. In a later genetic analysis, fewer N-insertions in productive TCRs were reported among donors in an Asian-associated ancestry cluster than the roughly 700-donor mean. An earlier analysis of roughly 570 of the donors showed that most TCR beta V segments appeared in productive rearrangements either about 87% or about 30% of the time, which broadly matched IMGT annotations. Around 16 rarely observed V segments, including chromosome 9 orphons, were excluded from the earlier analysis of several hundred of the donors because counts were too low. A later analysis reported that several top co-occurrence clusters appeared linked to parvovirus B19, influenza, CMV and Epstein-Barr virus. A cluster of highly shared sequence variants was judged likely to be a technical artifact of the sequencing pipeline. Most TCR sequences were seen in very few donors, while some public TCRs were found in many individuals. In both the original and validation cohorts, the classifier was reported to diagnose cytomegalovirus status with high specificity and sensitivity. Because HLA typing was missing for some donors at each locus, association tests included only the typed subset. Most CMV-associated TCR beta chains appeared to be HLA-restricted in a later analysis, and the HLA associations seemed to be driven largely by CMV exposure. Linkage disequilibrium might explain the correlated functional status among segregating V segments, but an unknown experimental factor could not be ruled out. A later analysis associated 16,951 TCR beta sequences with specific HLA alleles at a false discovery rate of 0.05. Some IMGT-functional V segments, including TRBV6-2 and TRBV6-3, could not be distinguished by the 87-base-pair reads and were therefore excluded. In a later analysis, HLA-associated TCR beta chains showed more clonal expansion and lower generation probabilities than non-associated chains that were equally common. In this cohort, only TCR beta chains were sequenced, and detectable features were limited by the absence of alpha or paired-chain data. For the cohort, immune exposure information was limited to CMV serostatus. In vitro tests confirmed that a few of the cytomegalovirus-associated TCR beta chains recognize cytomegalovirus antigens. V-gene and J-gene trimming of TCR beta chains was associated with a missense DCLRE1C variant in a later genetic analysis, and the association was replicated in an independent cohort. When HLA alleles, especially DR and DQ, strongly co-occurred, TCR associations were difficult to assign to individual alleles. A further reported finding was that TCR beta sequences accurately predicted the HLA-A and HLA-B alleles for most subjects in the first cohort. Roughly uniform sequencing depth across donors was assumed in presence/absence analyses, although this assumption may not hold.

The method was the immunoSEQ multiplex PCR assay. A mixture of 60 forward primers for TCR Vbeta segments and 13 reverse primers for TCR Jbeta segments was used in the multiplex PCR. The CDR3 region of rearranged TCR beta genes was amplified from genomic DNA by a multiplex PCR assay. On the Illumina HiSeq System, the amplified TCR beta libraries were sequenced as 87-base-pair reads. On the study's bioinformatics: A later analysis counted 75 million to 100 million unique TCR beta chains across the 640 or so repertoires, and 9.5 million to 11 million of these chains were shared by at least two donors. To remove PCR and sequencing errors, raw reads were error-corrected and collapsed into unique sequences using a nearest-neighbor algorithm that merged closely related sequences. CDR3 sequences were aligned to IMGT reference sequences to assign V, D and J gene segments. For a sequence to be retained, a match of at least six nucleotides was required to both a V gene segment and a J gene segment. A rearrangement counted as productive if the CDR3 had no stop codons and remained in frame with V and J, and every other rearrangement counted as non-productive. CDR3 was defined according to IMGT convention as the region running from the second conserved V-encoded cysteine to the conserved J-encoded phenylalanine. The earlier analysis of some 580 of the donors excluded any sequence lacking an unambiguous match to a single V gene segment. An earlier analysis of approximately 590 of the donors classified V segments as functional when productive rearrangements were above 56.7% and as segregating when the standard deviation between donors was above 5%. To diagnose cytomegalovirus status from the catalog of TCR beta chain sequences, a statistical classification framework was built. A later analysis assigned V and J genes by comparing TCR nucleotide sequences with IMGT/GENE-DB human TR gene sequences. The TCRdist pipeline was used in a later analysis to assign CDR3 sequences and most-parsimonious VDJ recombination scenarios. In a later analysis, each TCR beta chain was defined by its CDR3 amino acid sequence together with its V-gene family, and reads lacking a unique V-gene family were excluded. A later analysis removed several hundred highly shared, low-generation-probability nucleotide sequences to deal with suspected cross-contamination and a sequencing artifact. In a later analysis, a clonal expansion index for each public chain was calculated from normalized within-repertoire ranks of inferred template counts. A later analysis computed generation probabilities with a VDJ recombination model fitted to out-of-frame rearrangements, and checked the results against IGoR. Hypergeometric tests were used in a later analysis to score TCR-TCR, TCR-HLA and TCR-CMV co-occurrence, with a repertoire-size bias correction applied to the TCR pairs. In a later analysis, false discovery rates were estimated by permuting HLA or CMV assignments 20 times. A later analysis grouped co-occurring TCRs with DBSCAN, adding TCRdist sequence similarity when clustering within HLA-allele-positive subsets. Repertoires with fewer than 30,000 or more than 120,000 public chains were left out of co-occurrence clustering, as were several repertoires with anomalous nucleotide sharing. This is the immuneACCESS table as TCRdb keeps it, with only in-frame sequences that have V and J called. A part of the clones is gone; compared with another copy, unresolved V genes explain less than half, and the rest is unexplained. That table furnishes V, J and clone size, whereas the DNA furnished D and trimming. Across this sample there are 100,000 to 150,000 clones, with around 80% seen only once. Together, the top ten hold approximately 1.3% of the sample.

The receptor was derived from a female donor in good health and CMV-seronegative. What was sequenced was PBMCs. The chain uses TRBV5-4 and TRBJ2-2; the D region possibly corresponds to TRBD1 (6 bases align). The bases read TGTGCCAATAGCGATGCGGCAGGGGAGTTGACCGGGGAGCTGTTTTTT. It translates to CANSDAAGELTGELFF.